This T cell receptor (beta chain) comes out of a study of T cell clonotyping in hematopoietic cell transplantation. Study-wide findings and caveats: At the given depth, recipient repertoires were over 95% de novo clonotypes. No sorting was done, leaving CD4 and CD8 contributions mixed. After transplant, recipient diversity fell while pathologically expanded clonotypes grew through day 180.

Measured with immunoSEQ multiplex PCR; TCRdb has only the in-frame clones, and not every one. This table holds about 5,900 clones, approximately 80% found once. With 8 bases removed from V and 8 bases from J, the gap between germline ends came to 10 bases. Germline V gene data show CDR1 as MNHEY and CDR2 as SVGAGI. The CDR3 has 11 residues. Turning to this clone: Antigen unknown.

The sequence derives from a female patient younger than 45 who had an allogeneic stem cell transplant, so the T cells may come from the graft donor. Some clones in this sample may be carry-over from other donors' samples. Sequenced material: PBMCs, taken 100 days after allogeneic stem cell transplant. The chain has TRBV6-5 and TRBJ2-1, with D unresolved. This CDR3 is CASSIAYEQFF. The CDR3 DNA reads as TGTGCCAGCTCTATTGCATATGAGCAGTTCTTC.